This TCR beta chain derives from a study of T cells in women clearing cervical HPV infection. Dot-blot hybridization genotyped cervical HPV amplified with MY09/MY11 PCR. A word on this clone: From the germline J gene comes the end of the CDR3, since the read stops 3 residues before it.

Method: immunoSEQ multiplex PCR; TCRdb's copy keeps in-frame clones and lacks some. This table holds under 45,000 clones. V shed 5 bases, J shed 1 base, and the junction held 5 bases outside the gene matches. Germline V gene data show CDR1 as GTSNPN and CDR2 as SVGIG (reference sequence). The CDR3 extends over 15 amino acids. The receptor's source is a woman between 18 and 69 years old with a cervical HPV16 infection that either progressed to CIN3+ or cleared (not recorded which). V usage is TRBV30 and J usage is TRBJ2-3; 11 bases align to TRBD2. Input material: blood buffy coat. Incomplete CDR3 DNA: TGTGCCTGGGGAGTAGCGGGGGGGCGCACAGATACG. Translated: CAWGVAGGRTDT. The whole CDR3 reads CAWGVAGGRTDTQYF.